This T cell receptor (beta chain) was captured by sequencing in a study of beta chain features in type 1 diabetes. The collection from each donor was one heparinised blood draw averaging about 116 mL. CDR1 ENHRY and CDR2 SYGVKD come from the germline V gene. V shed 10 bases and J shed 6 bases, with 19 bases lying between them. The CDR3 is 13 residues long. Reverse transcribing all isolated RNA meant expressed TCRB transcripts were sequenced. Method: immunoSEQ multiplex PCR; TCRdb's copy keeps in-frame clones and lacks some. This table holds about 140,000 clones, less than 9% found once. The chain links TRBV10-3 to TRBJ2-7; possibly TRBD2 for D (6 bases). The sequence came from a woman aged 25 to 45 in good health. Sequencing was carried out using central memory CD4+ T cells from blood. The CDR3 sequence: CATRGVLEGEQYF. CDR3 nucleotides: TGTGCCACCCGCGGGGTCTTGGAAGGCGAGCAGTACTTC.